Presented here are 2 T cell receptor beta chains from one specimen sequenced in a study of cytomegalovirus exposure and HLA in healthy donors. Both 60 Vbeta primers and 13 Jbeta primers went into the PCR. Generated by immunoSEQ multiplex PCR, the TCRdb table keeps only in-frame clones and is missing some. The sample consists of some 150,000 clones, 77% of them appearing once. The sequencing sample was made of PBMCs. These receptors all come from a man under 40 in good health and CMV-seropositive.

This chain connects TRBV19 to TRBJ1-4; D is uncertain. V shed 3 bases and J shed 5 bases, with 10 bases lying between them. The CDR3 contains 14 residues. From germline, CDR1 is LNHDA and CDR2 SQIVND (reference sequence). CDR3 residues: CASSIGGPNEKLFF. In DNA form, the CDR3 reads TGTGCCAGTAGTATTGGAGGGCCCAATGAAAAACTGTTTTTT.

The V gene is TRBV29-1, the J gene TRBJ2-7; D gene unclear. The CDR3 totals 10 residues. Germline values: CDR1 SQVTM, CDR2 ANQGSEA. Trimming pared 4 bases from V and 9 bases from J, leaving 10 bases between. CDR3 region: CSVAFDRQYF. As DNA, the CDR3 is TGCAGCGTTGCTTTCGATAGGCAGTACTTC.